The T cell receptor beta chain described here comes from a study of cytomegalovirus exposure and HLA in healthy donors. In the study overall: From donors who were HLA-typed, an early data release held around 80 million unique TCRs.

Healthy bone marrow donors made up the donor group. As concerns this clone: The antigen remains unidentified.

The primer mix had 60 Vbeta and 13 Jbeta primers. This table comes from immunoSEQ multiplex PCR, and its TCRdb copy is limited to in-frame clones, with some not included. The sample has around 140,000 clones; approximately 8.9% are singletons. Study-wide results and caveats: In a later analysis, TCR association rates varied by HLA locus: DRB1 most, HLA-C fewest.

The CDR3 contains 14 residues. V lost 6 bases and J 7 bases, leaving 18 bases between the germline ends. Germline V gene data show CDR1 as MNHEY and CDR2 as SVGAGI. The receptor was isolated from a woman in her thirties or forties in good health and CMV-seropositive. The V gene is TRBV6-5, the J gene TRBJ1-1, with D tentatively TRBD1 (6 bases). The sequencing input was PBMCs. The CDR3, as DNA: TGTGCCAGCAGCCCTAGGGCAGGGGCTAATGAAGCTTTCTTT. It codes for CASSPRAGANEAFF.